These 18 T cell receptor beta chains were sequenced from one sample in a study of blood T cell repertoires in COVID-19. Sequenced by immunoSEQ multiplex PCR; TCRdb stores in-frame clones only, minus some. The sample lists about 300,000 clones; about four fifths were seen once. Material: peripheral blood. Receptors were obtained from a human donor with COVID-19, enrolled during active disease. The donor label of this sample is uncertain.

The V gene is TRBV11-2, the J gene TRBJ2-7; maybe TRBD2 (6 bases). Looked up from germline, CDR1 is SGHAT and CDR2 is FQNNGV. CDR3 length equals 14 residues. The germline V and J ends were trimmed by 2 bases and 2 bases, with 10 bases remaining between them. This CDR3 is CASSLRRGTYEQYF. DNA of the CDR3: TGTGCCAGCAGCTTAAGGCGGGGTACCTACGAGCAGTACTTC.

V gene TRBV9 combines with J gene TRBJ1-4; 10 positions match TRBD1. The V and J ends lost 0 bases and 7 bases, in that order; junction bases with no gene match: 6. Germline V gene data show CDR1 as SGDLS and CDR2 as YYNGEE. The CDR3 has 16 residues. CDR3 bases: TGTGCCAGCAGCGTAGGACAGGGGGCCAGGAGTGAAAAACTGTTTTTT. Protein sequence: CASSVGQGARSEKLFF.

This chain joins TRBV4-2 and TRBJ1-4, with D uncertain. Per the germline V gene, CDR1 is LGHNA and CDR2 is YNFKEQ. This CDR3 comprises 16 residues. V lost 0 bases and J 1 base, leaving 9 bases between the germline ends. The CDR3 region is CASSQDRPGTNEKLFF. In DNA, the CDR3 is TGTGCCAGCAGCCAAGATCGCCCGGGAACTAATGAAAAACTGTTTTTT.

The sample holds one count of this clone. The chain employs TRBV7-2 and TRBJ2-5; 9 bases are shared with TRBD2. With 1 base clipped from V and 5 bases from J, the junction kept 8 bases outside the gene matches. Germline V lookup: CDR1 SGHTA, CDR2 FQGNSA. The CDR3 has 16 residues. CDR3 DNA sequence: TGTGCCAGCAGCTTAGTTAGCGGGAGCGGCTTGGAGACCCAGTACTTC. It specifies CASSLVSGSGLETQYF.

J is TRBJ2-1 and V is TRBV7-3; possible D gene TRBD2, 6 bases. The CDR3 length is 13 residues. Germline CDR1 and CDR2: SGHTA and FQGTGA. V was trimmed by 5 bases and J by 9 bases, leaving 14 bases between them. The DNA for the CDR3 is TGTGCCAGCAGCCGCGGTGTGGGGGGTGAGCAGTTCTTC. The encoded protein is CASSRGVGGEQFF.

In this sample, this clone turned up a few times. The CDR3: CASSFQGSMGLAGPETQYF. DNA of the CDR3: TGCGCCAGCAGCTTCCAGGGGAGTATGGGTCTAGCGGGCCCAGAGACCCAGTACTTC. The chain combines TRBV5-1 with TRBJ2-5; 8 bases align to TRBD2. Germline lookup yields CDR1 SGHRS and CDR2 YFSETQ. This CDR3 is built from 19 residues. V trimming: 2 bases; J trimming: 4 bases; junction bases outside the gene matches: 19.

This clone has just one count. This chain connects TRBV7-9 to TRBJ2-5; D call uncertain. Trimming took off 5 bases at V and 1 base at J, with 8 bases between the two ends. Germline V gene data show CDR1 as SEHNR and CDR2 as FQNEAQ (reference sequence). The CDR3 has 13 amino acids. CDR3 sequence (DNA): TGTGCCAGCAGCCCCATTAGCCAAGAGACCCAGTACTTC. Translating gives CASSPISQETQYF.

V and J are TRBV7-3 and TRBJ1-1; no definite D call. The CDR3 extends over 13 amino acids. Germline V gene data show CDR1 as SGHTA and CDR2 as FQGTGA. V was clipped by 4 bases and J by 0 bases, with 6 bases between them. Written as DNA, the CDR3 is TGTGCCAGCAGCTATACAGTGAACACTGAAGCTTTCTTT. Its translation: CASSYTVNTEAFF.

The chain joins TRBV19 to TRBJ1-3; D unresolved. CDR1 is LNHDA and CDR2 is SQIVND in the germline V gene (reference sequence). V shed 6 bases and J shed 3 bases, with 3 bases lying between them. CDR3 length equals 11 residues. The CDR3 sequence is CASSNGNTIYF. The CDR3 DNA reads TGTGCCAGTAGCAATGGAAACACCATATATTTT.

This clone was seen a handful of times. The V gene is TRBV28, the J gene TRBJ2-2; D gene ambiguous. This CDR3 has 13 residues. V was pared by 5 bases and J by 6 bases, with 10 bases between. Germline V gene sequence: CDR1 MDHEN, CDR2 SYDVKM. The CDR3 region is CASSKPAAGELFF. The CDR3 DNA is TGTGCCAGCAGTAAACCGGCGGCCGGGGAGCTGTTTTTT.

The CDR3 coding sequence is TGTGCCAGCAGCGCCCAGCCCAGGGAGGGATCACCCCTCCACTTT. This codes for CASSAQPREGSPLHF. The rearrangement links TRBV9 to TRBJ1-6; a weak D match, TRBD1 (5 bases). The CDR3 is 15 amino acids. In germline, CDR1 is SGDLS, CDR2 YYNGEE. V was shortened by 3 bases and J by 10 bases, with 17 bases between the two germline ends.

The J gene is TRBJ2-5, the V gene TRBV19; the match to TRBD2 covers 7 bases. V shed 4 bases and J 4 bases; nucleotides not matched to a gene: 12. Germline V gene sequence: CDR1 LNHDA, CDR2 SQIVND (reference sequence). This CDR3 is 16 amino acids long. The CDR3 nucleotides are TGTGCCAGTAGTAGTGGAGGCGGGAGTTCGATAGAGACCCAGTACTTC. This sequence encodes CASSSGGGSSIETQYF.

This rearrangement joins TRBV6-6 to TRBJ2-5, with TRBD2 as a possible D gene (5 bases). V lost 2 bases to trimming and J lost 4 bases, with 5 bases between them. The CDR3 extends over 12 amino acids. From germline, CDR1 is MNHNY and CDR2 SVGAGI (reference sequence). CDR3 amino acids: CASSYGGETQYF. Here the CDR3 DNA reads TGTGCCAGCAGTTACGGAGGAGAGACCCAGTACTTC.

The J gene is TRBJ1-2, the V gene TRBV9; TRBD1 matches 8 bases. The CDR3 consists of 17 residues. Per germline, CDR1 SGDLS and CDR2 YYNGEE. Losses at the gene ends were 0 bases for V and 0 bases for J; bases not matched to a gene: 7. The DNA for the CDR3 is TGTGCCAGCAGCGTAGGGAGGGACAGGATTACTAACTATGGCTACACCTTC. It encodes CASSVGRDRITNYGYTF.

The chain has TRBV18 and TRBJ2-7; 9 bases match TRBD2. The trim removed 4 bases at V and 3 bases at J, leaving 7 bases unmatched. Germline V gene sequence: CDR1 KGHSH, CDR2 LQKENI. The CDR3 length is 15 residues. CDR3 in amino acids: CASSLKREEGYEQYF. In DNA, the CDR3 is TGTGCCAGCTCACTAAAGCGGGAGGAGGGCTACGAGCAGTACTTC.

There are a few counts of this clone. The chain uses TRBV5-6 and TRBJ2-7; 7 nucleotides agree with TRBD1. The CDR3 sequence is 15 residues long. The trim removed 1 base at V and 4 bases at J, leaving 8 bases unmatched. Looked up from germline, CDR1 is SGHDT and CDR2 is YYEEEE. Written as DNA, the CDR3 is TGTGCCAGCAGCTTGCTAGCCGACAGGGTGTACGAGCAGTACTTC. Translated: CASSLLADRVYEQYF.

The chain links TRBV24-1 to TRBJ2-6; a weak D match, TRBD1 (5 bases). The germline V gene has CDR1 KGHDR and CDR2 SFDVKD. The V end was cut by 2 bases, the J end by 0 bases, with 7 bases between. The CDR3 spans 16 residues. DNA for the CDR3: TGTGCCACCAGTGATTATGACAGCTCTGGGGCCAACGTCCTGACTTTC. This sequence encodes CATSDYDSSGANVLTF.

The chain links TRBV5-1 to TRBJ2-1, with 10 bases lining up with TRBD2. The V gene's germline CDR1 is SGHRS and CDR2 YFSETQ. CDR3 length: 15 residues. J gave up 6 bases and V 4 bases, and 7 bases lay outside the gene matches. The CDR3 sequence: CASSTGTSATNEQFF. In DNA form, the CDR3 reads TGCGCCAGCAGCACCGGGACTAGCGCAACCAATGAGCAGTTCTTC. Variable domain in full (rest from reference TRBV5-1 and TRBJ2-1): KAGVTQTPRYLIKTRGQQVTLSCSPISGHRSVSWYQQTPGQGLQFLFEYFSETQRNKGNFPGRFSGRQFSNSRSEMNVSTLELGDSALYLCASSTGTSATNEQFFGPGTRLTVL.